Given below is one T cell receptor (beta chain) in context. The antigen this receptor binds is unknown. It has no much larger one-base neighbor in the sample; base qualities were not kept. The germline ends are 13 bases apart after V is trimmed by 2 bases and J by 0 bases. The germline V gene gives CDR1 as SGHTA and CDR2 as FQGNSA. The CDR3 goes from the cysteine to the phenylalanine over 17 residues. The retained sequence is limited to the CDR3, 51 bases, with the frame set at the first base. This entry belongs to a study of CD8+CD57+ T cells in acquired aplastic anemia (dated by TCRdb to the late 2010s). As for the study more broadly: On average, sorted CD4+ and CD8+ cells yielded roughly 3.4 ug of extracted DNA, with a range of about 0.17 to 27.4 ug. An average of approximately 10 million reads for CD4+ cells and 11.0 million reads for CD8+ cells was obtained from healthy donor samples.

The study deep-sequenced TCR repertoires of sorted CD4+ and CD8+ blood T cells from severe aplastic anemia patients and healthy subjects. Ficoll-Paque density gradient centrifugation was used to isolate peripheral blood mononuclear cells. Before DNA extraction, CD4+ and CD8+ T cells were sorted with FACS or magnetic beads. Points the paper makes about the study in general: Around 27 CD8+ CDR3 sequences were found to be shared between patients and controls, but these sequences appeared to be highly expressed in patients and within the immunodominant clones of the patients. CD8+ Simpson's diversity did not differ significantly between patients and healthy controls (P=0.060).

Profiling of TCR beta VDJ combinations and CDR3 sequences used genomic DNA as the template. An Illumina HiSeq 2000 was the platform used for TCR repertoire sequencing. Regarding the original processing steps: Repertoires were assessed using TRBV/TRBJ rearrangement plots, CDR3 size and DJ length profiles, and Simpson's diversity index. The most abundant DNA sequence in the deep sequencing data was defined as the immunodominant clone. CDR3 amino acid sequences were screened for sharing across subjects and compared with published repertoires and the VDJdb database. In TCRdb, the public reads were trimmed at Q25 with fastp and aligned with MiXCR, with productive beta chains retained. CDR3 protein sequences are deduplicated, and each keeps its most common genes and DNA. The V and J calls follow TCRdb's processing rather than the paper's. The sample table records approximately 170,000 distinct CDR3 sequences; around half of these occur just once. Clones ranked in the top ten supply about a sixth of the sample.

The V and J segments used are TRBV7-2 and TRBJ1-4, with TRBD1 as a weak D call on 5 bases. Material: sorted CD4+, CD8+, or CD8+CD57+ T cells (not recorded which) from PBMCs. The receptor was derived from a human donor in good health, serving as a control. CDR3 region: CASSLTDRKATNEKLFF. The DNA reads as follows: TGTGCCAGCAGCTTAACCGACAGAAAAGCAACTAATGAAAAACTGTTTTTT.